This TCR beta chain was profiled in a study of T-cell memory formation after mild COVID-19. The germline V and J ends were trimmed by 5 bases and 1 base, with 6 bases remaining between them. CDR1 SGHRS and CDR2 YFSETQ come from the germline V gene. This CDR3 has 13 amino acids. In this sample, this clonotype turned up a few times. Using its own MiXCR run on the 5' RACE reads, TCRdb lists one record per CDR3 protein. The sample consists of about 110,000 distinct CDR3 sequences, roughly a sixth of them appearing once. The sample consisted of PBMCs or a T cell subset sorted from them (not recorded which). This chain links TRBV5-1 with TRBJ2-2; D is uncertain. The TCR was taken from a man between 18 and 29 years old who had mild COVID-19 (a few samples of this study predate the infection). Cell type and time point are not known. The CDR3: CASRLRNTGELFF. Here the CDR3 DNA reads TGCGCCAGCAGACTACGGAACACCGGGGAGCTGTTTTTT.